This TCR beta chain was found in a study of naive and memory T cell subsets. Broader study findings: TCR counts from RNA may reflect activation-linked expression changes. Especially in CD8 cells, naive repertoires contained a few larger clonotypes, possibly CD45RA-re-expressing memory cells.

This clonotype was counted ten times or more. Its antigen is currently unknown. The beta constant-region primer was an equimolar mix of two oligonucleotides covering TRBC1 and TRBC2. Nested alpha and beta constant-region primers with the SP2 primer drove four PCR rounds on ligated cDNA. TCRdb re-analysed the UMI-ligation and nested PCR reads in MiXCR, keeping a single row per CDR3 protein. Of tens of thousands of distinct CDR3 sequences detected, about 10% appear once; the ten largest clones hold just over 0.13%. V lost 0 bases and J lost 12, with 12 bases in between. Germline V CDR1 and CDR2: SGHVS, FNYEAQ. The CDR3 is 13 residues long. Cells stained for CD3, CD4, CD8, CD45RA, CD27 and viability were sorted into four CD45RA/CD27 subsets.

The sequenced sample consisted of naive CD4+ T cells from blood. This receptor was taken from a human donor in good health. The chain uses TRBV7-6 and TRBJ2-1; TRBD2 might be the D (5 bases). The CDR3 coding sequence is TGTGCCAGCAGCTTAGCGAGGACGGGGTGGCAGTTCTTC. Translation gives CASSLARTGWQFF.